This TCR beta chain was sequenced during a study of OX40 agonist ivuxolimab in advanced cancers. Germline V gene lookup returns CDR1 LNHDA and CDR2 SQIVND (reference sequence). The CDR3 extends over 14 amino acids. J gave up 5 bases and V 4 bases, and 6 bases lay outside the gene matches. Clones were sequenced by immunoSEQ multiplex PCR, and TCRdb holds only the in-frame ones, with some missing. This table has over 55,000 clones, 91% appearing once. The source is an adult with an advanced solid tumor such as melanoma, head and neck, liver or kidney cancer. This chain uses TRBV19 with TRBJ2-5; 8 nucleotides align to TRBD1. Sequencing used CD4+ or CD8+ T cells sorted from blood, obtained in a trial of the OX40 agonist ivuxolimab. CDR3 sequence (DNA): TGTGCCAGTAGTAGGACAGGGAGGTGGGAGACCCAGTACTTC. Translation: CASSRTGRWETQYF.